This T cell receptor beta chain was sequenced in a study of regulatory T cells in long-lasting Graves disease. Libraries of TCR beta came from iRepertoire HTBI primers plus Arm-PCR of CDR3 regions. MiXCR, run by TCRdb on the multiplex PCR reads, gives a single entry per CDR3 protein. The sample yields more than 450,000 distinct CDR3 sequences, 16% seen once. The time point is: newly diagnosed GD, antithyroid drugs for less than 3 months. PBMC-derived RNA was used for the TCR library. Germline V CDR1 and CDR2: MDHEN, SYDVKM. The V segment lost 5 bases and the J segment 3 bases; nucleotides outside the gene matches: 11. This CDR3 has 16 amino acids. This clonotype was detected many times. This sample was also put to use in a study of T cells in Graves' hyperthyroidism and ophthalmopathy.

Sequenced material: peripheral blood mononuclear cells (PBMCs), taken at new diagnosis, from a patient treated with antithyroid drugs. The receptor's source is a man in his forties with Graves disease. This rearrangement joins TRBV28 to TRBJ1-1, with 8 bases lining up with TRBD1. The CDR3 is CASSGTTGGSDTEAFF. The CDR3 DNA sequence: TGTGCCAGCAGTGGGACCACAGGGGGTTCGGACACTGAAGCTTTCTTT.